A single sample is the source of the 7 T cell receptor beta chains below, sequenced in a study of blood T cell repertoires in COVID-19. Here immunoSEQ multiplex PCR was the method, and the copy in TCRdb shows in-frame clones only, minus some. Of tens of thousands of clones in the sample, 88% are singletons; the top ten hold roughly 5.6%. The specimen sequenced was peripheral blood. Receptor source: a human donor in a cohort sampled during active COVID-19.

The rearrangement uses TRBV6-6 and TRBJ2-7, with 9 bases matching TRBD2. The junction had 2 bases not matched to a gene; V was cut back by 5 bases and J by 0 bases. The germline V gene has CDR1 MNHNY and CDR2 SVGAGI (reference sequence). The CDR3 spans 14 residues. CDR3 coding DNA: TGTGCCAGCAGTGTAGCGGGGGCCTCCTACGAGCAGTACTTC. Translation gives CASSVAGASYEQYF.

The chain recombines TRBV5-1 with TRBJ1-1; weak D call: TRBD1 (5 bases). This CDR3 spans 12 amino acids. The V end lost 3 bases, the J end lost 5 bases, and 8 bases lay between the germline ends. Germline V lookup: CDR1 SGHRS, CDR2 YFSETQ. In DNA form, the CDR3 reads TGCGCCAGCAGCTGGCGGGGGACTGAAGCTTTCTTT. Protein sequence: CASSWRGTEAFF.

This chain connects TRBV6-6 to TRBJ1-5; D perhaps matches TRBD1 (5 bases). CDR3 size: 14 residues. V shed 6 bases and J shed 3 bases, with 12 bases lying between them. Germline V lookup: CDR1 MNHNY, CDR2 SVGAGI (reference sequence). The CDR3 bases are TGTGCCAGCAGACCAAGGACACTCAATCAGCCCCAGCATTTT. This codes for CASRPRTLNQPQHF.

This chain uses TRBV7-9 with TRBJ2-5; 8 bases match TRBD1. The CDR3 length is 15 residues. The germline CDR1 and CDR2 sequences are SEHNR and FQNEAQ (reference sequence). The V and J ends lost 3 bases and 0 bases, in that order; junction bases with no gene match: 3. CDR3 coding DNA: TGTGCCAGCAGCTTTGAGACAGGGGACCAAGAGACCCAGTACTTC. It is translated as CASSFETGDQETQYF.

Here the CDR3 reads CASTPSGGYTDTQYF. The CDR3, as DNA: TGTGCCAGTACCCCTAGCGGGGGTTACACAGATACGCAGTATTTT. This rearrangement joins TRBV19 to TRBJ2-3; 10 nucleotides agree with TRBD2. Per germline, CDR1 LNHDA and CDR2 SQIVND (reference sequence). V was clipped by 7 bases and J by 2 bases; unmatched bases: 6. The CDR3 runs to 15 residues.

The chain employs TRBV5-1 and TRBJ2-7, with a weak D call TRBD2 (7 bases). The germline V and J ends were trimmed by 4 bases and 3 bases, with 20 bases remaining between them. The CDR3 spans 16 residues. Germline V gene data show CDR1 as SGHRS and CDR2 as YFSETQ. CDR3 residues: CASSPGLRGGNYEQYF. DNA for the CDR3: TGCGCCAGCAGCCCTGGCCTCAGGGGAGGGAACTACGAGCAGTACTTC.

This rearrangement joins TRBV5-1 to TRBJ1-2; 7 bases map to TRBD1. Germline-derived CDR1 and CDR2 are SGHRS and YFSETQ. The CDR3 covers 14 residues. Trimming removed 4 bases from V and 5 bases from J; junction bases left unmatched: 8. The CDR3 loop is CASSPSGQEYGYTF. CDR3 DNA sequence: TGCGCCAGCAGCCCTTCCGGACAGGAGTATGGCTACACCTTC. Filled out from reference TRBV5-1 and TRBJ1-2, the complete variable domain reads KAGVTQTPRYLIKTRGQQVTLSCSPISGHRSVSWYQQTPGQGLQFLFEYFSETQRNKGNFPGRFSGRQFSNSRSEMNVSTLELGDSALYLCASSPSGQEYGYTFGSGTRLTVV.